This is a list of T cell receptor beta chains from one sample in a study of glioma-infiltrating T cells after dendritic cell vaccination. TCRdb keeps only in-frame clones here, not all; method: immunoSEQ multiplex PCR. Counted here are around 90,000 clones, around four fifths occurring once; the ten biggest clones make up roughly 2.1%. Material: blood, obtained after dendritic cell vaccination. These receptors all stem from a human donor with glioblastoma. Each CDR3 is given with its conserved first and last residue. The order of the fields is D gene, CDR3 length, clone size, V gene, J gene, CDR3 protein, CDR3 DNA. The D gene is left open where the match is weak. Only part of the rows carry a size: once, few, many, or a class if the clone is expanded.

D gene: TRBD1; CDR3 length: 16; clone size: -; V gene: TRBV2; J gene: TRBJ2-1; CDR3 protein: CASSVFDRGPYNEQFF; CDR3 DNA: TGTGCCAGCAGTGTCTTTGACAGGGGGCCCTACAATGAGCAGTTCTTC
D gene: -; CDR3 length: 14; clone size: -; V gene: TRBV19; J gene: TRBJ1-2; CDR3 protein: CASSISTDLYGYTF; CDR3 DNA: TGTGCCAGTAGTATATCAACAGATCTATATGGCTACACCTTC
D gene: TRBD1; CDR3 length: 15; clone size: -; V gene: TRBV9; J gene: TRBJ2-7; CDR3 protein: CASSVGDREAYEQYF; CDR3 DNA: TGTGCCAGCAGCGTAGGGGACAGGGAAGCCTACGAGCAGTACTTC
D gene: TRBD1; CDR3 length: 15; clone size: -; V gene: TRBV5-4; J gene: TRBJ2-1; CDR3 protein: CASSLQGGVYNEQFF; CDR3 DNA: TGTGCCAGCAGCTTACAGGGGGGAGTCTACAATGAGCAGTTCTTC
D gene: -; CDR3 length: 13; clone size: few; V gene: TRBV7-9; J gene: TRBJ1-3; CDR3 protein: CASSSGAGNTIYF; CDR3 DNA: TGTGCCAGCAGCTCTGGGGCCGGAAACACCATATATTTT
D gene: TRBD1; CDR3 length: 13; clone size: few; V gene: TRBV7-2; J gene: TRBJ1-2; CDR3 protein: CASSSGQGGGYTF; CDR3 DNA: TGTGCCAGCAGCAGTGGACAGGGGGGGGGCTACACCTTC
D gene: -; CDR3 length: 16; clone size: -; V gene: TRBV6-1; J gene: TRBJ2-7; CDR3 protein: CASSEPPRVRGYEQYF; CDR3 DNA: TGTGCCAGCAGTGAACCCCCCAGGGTACGGGGGTACGAGCAGTACTTC
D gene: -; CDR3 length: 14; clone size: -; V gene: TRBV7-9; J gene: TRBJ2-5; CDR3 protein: CASSSTGLIETQYF; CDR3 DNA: TGTGCCAGCTCATCGACGGGACTCATAGAGACCCAGTACTTC
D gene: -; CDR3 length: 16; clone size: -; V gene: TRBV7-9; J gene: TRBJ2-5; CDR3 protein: CASSSTGTFYQETQYF; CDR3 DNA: TGTGCCAGCAGCTCCACCGGGACATTCTACCAAGAGACCCAGTACTTC
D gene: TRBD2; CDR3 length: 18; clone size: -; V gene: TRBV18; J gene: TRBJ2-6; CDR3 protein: CASSQTSGSVGWANVLTF; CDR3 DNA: TGTGCCAGCTCACAGACTAGCGGGAGTGTCGGCTGGGCCAACGTCCTGACTTTC
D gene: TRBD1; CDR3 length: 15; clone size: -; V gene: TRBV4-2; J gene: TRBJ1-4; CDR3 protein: CASSPGTGHNEKLFF; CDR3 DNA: TGTGCCAGCAGCCCCGGGACAGGGCATAATGAAAAACTGTTTTTT
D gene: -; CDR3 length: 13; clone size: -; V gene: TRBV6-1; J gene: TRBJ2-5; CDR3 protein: CASRSPPQETQYF; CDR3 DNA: TGTGCCAGCAGGAGCCCCCCCCAAGAGACCCAGTACTTC
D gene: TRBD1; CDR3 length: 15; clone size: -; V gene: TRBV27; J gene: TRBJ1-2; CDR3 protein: CASSLRQGWNYGYTF; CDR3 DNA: TGTGCCAGCAGTTTACGACAGGGATGGAACTATGGCTACACCTTC
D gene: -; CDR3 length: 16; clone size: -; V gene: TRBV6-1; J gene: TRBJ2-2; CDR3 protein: CASSEGWGAGTGELFF; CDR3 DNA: TGTGCCAGCAGTGAAGGTTGGGGCGCCGGCACCGGGGAGCTGTTTTTT
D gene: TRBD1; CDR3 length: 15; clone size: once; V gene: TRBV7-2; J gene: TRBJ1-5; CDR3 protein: CASSPTGTSNQPQHF; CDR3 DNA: TGTGCCAGCAGCCCGACAGGGACCAGCAATCAGCCCCAGCATTTT
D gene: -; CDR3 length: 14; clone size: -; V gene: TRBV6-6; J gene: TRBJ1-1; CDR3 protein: CASRGLRGPTEAFF; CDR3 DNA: TGTGCCAGCAGGGGACTGAGGGGCCCCACTGAAGCTTTCTTT
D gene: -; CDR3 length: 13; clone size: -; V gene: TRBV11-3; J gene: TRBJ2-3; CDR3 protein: CASSHRRRDTQYF; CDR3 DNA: TGTGCCAGCAGCCACCGCCGGAGGGATACGCAGTATTTT
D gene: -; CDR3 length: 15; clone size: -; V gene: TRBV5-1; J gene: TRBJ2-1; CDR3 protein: CASSPSPGAMGEQFF; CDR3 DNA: TGCGCCAGCAGCCCCTCGCCTGGGGCGATGGGAGAGCAGTTCTTC
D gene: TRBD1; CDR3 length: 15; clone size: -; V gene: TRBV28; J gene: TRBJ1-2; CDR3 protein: CASKQGARTNYGYTF; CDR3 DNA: TGTGCCAGCAAGCAGGGGGCGCGTACTAACTATGGCTACACCTTC
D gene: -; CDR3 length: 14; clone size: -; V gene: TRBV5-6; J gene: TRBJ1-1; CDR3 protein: CASSLGGLNTEAFF; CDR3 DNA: TGTGCCAGCAGCTTGGGCGGCCTGAACACTGAAGCTTTCTTT
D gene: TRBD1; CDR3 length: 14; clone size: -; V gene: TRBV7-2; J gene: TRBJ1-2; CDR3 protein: CASSLEQGADGYTF; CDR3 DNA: TGTGCCAGCAGCTTAGAGCAGGGGGCTGATGGCTACACCTTC
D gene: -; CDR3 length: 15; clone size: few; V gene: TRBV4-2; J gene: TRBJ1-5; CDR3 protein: CASSSGGDSNQPQHF; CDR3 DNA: TGTGCCAGCAGCAGCGGAGGGGATAGCAATCAGCCCCAGCATTTT
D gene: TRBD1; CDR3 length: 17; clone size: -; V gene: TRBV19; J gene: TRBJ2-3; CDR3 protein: CASSSGQGPTSTDTQYF; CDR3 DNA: TGTGCCAGTAGTTCGGGACAGGGTCCCACTAGCACAGATACGCAGTATTTT
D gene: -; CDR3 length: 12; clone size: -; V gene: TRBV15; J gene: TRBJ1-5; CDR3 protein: CATSRDLQPQHF; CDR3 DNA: TGTGCCACCAGCAGAGATCTTCAGCCCCAGCATTTT
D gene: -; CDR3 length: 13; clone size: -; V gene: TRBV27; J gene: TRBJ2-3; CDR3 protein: CASSLFRGDTQYF; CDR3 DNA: TGTGCCAGCAGTTTATTCCGGGGAGATACGCAGTATTTT
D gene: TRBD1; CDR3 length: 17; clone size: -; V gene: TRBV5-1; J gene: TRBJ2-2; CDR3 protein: CASSLNPRGQDTGELFF; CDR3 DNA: TGCGCCAGCAGCTTGAACCCCAGGGGGCAGGACACCGGGGAGCTGTTTTTT
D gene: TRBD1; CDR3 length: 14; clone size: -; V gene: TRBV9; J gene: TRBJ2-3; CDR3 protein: CASSRDRGTDTQYF; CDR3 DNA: TGTGCCAGCAGCCGGGACAGAGGCACAGATACGCAGTATTTT
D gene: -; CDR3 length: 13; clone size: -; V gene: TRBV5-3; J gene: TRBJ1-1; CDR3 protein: CARSDPHDSEAFF; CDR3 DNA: TGTGCCAGAAGCGACCCCCATGACAGTGAAGCTTTCTTT
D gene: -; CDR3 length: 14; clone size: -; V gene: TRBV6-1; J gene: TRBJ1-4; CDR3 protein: CASSEGGQPEKLFF; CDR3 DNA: TGTGCCAGCAGTGAAGGAGGACAGCCCGAAAAACTGTTTTTT
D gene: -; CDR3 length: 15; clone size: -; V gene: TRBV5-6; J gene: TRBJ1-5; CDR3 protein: CASSQGWYSNQPQHF; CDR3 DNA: TGTGCCAGCAGCCAGGGCTGGTATAGCAATCAGCCCCAGCATTTT
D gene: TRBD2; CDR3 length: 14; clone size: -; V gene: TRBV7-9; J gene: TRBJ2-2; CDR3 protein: CASSLSGGAGELFF; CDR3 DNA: TGTGCCAGCAGCTTGAGCGGGGGGGCCGGGGAGCTGTTTTTT
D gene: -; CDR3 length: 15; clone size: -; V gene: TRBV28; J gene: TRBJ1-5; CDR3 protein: CASSRSLTDSQPQHF; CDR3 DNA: TGTGCCAGCAGCCGGTCCCTGACAGATAGTCAGCCCCAGCATTTT
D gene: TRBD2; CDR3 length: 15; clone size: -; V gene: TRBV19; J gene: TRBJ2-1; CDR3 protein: CASSIAGLLLNEQFF; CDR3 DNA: TGTGCCAGTAGTATTGCGGGACTACTACTCAATGAGCAGTTCTTC
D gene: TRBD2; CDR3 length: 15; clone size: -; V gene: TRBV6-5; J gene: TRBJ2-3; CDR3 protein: CASSYRGEGGDTQYF; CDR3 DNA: TGTGCCAGCAGTTACCGTGGGGAGGGTGGAGATACGCAGTATTTT
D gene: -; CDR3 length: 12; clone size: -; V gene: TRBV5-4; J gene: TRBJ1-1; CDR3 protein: CASASGGGEAFF; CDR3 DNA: TGTGCCAGCGCTAGCGGGGGCGGAGAAGCTTTCTTT
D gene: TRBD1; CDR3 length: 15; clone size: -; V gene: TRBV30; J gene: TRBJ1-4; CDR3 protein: CAWDRTGGLLEKLFF; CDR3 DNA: TGTGCCTGGGATAGGACAGGGGGTTTGTTGGAAAAACTGTTTTTT
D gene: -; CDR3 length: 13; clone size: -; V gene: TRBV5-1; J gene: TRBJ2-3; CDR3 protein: CASSLVRVDTQYF; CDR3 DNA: TGCGCCAGCAGCTTGGTCCGTGTAGATACGCAGTATTTT
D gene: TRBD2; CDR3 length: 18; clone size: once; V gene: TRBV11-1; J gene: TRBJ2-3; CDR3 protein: CASSSPRSGAGVSDTQYF; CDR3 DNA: TGTGCCAGCAGCTCCCCCCGTTCGGGAGCGGGAGTTAGCGATACGCAGTATTTT
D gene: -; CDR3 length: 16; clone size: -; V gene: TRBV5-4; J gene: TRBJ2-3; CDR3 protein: CASSLVVQGLADTQYF; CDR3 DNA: TGTGCCAGCAGCTTGGTAGTGCAGGGATTAGCAGATACGCAGTATTTT
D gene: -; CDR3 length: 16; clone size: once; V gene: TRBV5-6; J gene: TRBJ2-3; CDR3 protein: CASSLARRAYTDTQYF; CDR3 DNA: TGTGCCAGCAGCTTGGCTCGCAGGGCCTACACAGATACGCAGTATTTT